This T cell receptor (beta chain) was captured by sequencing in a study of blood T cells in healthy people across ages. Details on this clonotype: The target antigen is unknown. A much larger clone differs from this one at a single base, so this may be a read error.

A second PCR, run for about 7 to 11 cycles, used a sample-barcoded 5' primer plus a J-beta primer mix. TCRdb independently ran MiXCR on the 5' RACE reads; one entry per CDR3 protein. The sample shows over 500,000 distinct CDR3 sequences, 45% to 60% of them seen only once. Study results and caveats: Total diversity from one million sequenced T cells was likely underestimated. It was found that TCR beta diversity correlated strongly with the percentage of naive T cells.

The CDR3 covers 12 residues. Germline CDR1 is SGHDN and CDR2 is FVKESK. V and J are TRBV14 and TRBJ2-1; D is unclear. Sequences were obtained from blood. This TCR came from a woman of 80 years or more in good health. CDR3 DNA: TGTGCCAGCAACCAAGGTCTCTATGAGCAGTTCTTC. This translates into CASNQGLYEQFF.